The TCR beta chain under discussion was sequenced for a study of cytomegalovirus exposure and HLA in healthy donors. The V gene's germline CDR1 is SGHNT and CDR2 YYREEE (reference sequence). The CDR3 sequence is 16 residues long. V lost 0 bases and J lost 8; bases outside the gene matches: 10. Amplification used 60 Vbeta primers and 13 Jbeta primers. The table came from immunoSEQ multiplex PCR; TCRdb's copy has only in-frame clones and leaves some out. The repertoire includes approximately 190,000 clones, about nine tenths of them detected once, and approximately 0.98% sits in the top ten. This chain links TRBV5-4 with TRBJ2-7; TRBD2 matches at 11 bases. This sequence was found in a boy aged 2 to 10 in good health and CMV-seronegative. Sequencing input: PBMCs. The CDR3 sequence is CASSLVSPGLADKQYF. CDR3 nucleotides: TGTGCCAGCAGCTTGGTGAGCCCGGGACTAGCGGACAAGCAGTACTTC.